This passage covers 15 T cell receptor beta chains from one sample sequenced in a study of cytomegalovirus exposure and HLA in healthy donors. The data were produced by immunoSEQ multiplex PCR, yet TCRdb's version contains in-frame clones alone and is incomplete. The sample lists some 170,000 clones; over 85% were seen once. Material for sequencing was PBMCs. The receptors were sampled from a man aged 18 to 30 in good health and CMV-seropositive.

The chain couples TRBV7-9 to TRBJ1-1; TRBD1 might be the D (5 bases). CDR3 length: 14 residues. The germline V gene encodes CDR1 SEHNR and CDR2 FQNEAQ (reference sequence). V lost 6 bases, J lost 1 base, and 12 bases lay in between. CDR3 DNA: TGTGCCAGCAGTATGATGGGGGGGAACACTGAAGCTTTCTTT. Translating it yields CASSMMGGNTEAFF.

CDR3 amino acids: CASSLESGRAVGEQFF. Here the CDR3 DNA reads TGTGCCAGCAGCTTGGAGAGCGGGAGGGCCGTGGGTGAGCAGTTCTTC. The gene calls are TRBV5-4 and TRBJ2-1, with 10 bases lining up with TRBD2. The ends lost 0 bases at V and 9 bases at J; junction bases unmatched: 9. This CDR3 region has 16 residues. Germline assignment: CDR1 SGHNT and CDR2 YYREEE (reference sequence).

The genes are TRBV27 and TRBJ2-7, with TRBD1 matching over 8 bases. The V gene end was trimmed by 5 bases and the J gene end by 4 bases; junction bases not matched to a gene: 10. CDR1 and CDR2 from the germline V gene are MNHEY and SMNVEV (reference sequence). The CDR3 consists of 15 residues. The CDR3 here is CASSPRQGARYEQYF. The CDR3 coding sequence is TGTGCCAGCAGTCCCCGCCAGGGGGCTCGGTACGAGCAGTACTTC.

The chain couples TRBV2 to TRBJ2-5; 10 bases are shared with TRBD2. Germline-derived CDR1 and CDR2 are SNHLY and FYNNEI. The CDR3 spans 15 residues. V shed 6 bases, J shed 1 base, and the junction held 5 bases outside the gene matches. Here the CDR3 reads CASRTSGLPQETQYF. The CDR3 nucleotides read TGTGCCAGCAGGACTAGCGGGCTACCCCAAGAGACCCAGTACTTC.

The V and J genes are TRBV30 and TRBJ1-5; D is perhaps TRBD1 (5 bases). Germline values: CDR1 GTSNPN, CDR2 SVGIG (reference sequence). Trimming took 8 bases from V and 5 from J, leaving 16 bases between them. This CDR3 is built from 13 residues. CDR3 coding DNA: TGTGCCGCAGACGGGGGGGATCATCAGCCCCAGCATTTT. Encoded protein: CAADGGDHQPQHF. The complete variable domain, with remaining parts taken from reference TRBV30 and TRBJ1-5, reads SQTIHQWPATLVQPVGSPLSLECTVEGTSNPNLYWYRQAAGRGLQLLFYSVGIGQISSEVPQNLSASRPQDRQFILSSKKLLLSDSGFYLCAADGGDHQPQHFGDGTRLSIL.

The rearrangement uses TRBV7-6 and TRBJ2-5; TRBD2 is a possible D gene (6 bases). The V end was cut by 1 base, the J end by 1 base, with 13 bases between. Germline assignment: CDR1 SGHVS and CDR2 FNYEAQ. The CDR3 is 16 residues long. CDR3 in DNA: TGTGCCAGCAGCTTAGTAGGGACTGGGGGCCAAGAGACCCAGTACTTC. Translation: CASSLVGTGGQETQYF.

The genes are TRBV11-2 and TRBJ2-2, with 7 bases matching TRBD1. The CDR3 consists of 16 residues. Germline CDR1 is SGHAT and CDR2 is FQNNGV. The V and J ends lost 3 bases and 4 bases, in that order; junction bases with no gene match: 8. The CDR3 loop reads CASSFTGVRGTGELFF. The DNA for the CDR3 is TGTGCCAGCAGCTTTACAGGGGTGCGTGGCACCGGGGAGCTGTTTTTT.

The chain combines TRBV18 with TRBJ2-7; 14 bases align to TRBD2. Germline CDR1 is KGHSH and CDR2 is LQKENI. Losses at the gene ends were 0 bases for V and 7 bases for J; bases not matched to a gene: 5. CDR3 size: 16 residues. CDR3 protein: CASSPPGLAGEGEQYF. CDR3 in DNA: TGTGCCAGCTCACCACCGGGACTAGCGGGAGAGGGTGAGCAGTACTTC.

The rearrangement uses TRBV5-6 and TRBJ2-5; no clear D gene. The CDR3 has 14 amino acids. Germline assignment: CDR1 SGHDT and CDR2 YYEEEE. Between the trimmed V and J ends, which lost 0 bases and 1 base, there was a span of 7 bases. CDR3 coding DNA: TGTGCCAGCAGCTTGGCCGACTTCCAAGAGACCCAGTACTTC. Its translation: CASSLADFQETQYF.

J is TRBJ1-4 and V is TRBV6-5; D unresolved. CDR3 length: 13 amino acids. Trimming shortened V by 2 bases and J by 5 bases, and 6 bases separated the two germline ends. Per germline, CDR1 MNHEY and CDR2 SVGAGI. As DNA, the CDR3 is TGTGCCAGCAGTTACGGCATAAATGAAAAACTGTTTTTT. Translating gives CASSYGINEKLFF.

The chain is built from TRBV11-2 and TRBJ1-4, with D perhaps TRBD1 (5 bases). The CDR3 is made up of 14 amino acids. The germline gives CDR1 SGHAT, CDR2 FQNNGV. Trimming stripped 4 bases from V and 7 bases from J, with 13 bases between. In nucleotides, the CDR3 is TGTGCCAGCAGCTCCCTCGTCGGGGGTGAAAAACTGTTTTTT. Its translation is CASSSLVGGEKLFF.

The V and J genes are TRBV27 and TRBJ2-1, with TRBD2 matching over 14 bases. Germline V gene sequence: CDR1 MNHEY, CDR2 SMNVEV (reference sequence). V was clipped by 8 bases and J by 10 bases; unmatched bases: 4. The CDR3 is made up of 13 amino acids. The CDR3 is CASRTSGRYEQFF. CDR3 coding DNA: TGTGCCAGCCGGACTAGCGGGAGGTACGAGCAGTTCTTC.

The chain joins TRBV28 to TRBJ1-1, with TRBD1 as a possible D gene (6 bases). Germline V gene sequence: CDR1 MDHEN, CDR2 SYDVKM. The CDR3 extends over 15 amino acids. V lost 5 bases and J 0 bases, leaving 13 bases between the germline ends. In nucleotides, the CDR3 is TGTGCCAGCAGTGGACGGGGGGCCATGAACACTGAAGCTTTCTTT. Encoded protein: CASSGRGAMNTEAFF.

CDR3 nucleotide sequence: TGCGCCAGCAGCCAGCGGACTAGCGGGAGTTCAGATACGCAGTATTTT. Translation gives CASSQRTSGSSDTQYF. The chain recombines TRBV4-1 with TRBJ2-3, with TRBD2 matching 13 bases. J was trimmed by 4 bases and V by 3 bases; bases with no gene match: 4. The CDR3 length is 16 residues. CDR1 and CDR2 (germline): MGHRA, YSYEKL.

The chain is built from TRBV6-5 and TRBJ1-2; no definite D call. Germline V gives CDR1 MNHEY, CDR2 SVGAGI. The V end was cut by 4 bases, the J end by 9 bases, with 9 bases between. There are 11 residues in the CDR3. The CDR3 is CASSLRDSYTF. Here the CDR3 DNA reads TGTGCCAGCAGTTTACGGGATAGCTACACCTTC.